This T cell receptor beta chain was recovered during a study of blood T cell repertoires in COVID-19. For the study at large: The United States, Italy and Spain provided the acute and convalescent COVID-19 samples. From T cells, B-cell-depleted T cells, or PBMCs came the material, which was cDNA or gDNA.

The J segment lost 5 bases and the V segment lost 0 bases, leaving 9 bases of the junction unmatched. The length of the CDR3 is 17 residues. The germline gives CDR1 KGHSH, CDR2 LQKENI. Authors' methods: Reference gene primer amplification gave nucleated cell count estimates. Data came from immunoSEQ multiplex PCR; TCRdb stores just in-frame clones and leaves some out. Clone size and V and J calls were adopted from that table, with D and trimming inferred from the DNA. This sample carries about 160,000 clones, 80% to 85% of them seen once, and the ten largest clones take 9.1%. Sequenced material: peripheral blood. The chain employs TRBV18 and TRBJ1-4, with 7 positions matching TRBD1. This TCR derives from a woman of 80 years or more with active or convalescent COVID-19. CDR3 nucleotide sequence: TGTGCCAGCTCACCACCGAGGACAGGATTTCGGAATGAAAAACTGTTTTTT. Amino acid sequence: CASSPPRTGFRNEKLFF.